Shown below are 8 T cell receptor beta chains from a single sample sequenced in a study of CD4 and CD8 cells across lung adenocarcinoma regions. TCRdb used MiXCR to reprocess the PCR reads, holding one entry per CDR3 protein. The table includes under 13,000 distinct CDR3 sequences, about 55% detected once. Sequencing was done on a sample of CD4+ T cells from the center of a lung tumor. These receptors all come from a male donor with lung adenocarcinoma. The CD4 and CD8 labels of this study may be unreliable.

With respect to this clonotype: The junction does not match germline at one end; this may be a read error. The J gene is TRBJ2-3, the V gene TRBV25-1; no firm D call. This CDR3 spans 18 amino acids. Germline CDR1 reads MGHDK; CDR2 reads SYGVNS. This CDR3 is CASSVKGLRAVSTETQFF. In nucleotides, the CDR3 is TGTGCCAGCAGTGTGAAGGGCCTCCGGGCCGTGAGCACCGAGACGCAGTTTTTT.

The CDR3 DNA reads TGTGCCAGCAGTGAACTGGGGAGGAACACCGGGGAGCTGTTTTTT. Amino acid sequence: CASSELGRNTGELFF. The chain combines TRBV6-1 with TRBJ2-2; tentative D call: TRBD2 (5 bases). Germline assignment: CDR1 MNHNS and CDR2 SASEGT. CDR3 length: 15 amino acids. V was clipped by 2 bases and J by 1 base, with 8 bases between them.

This chain links TRBV11-3 with TRBJ2-1; D is ambiguous. CDR1 SGHNT and CDR2 YENEEA come from the germline V gene. Trimming cost V 1 base and J 4 bases, with 8 bases left between them. CDR3 length: 14 amino acids. The CDR3 DNA is TGTGCCAGCAGCTTAGGGGGTTTATACAATGAGCAGTTCTTC. Its translation is CASSLGGLYNEQFF.

The CDR3 loop is CASSQGRGSTDTQYF. In DNA form, the CDR3 reads TGCGCCAGCAGCCAAGGGCGGGGGAGCACAGATACGCAGTATTTT. The V call is TRBV4-1, the J call TRBJ2-3, with 7 bases aligning to TRBD2. Germline loops: CDR1 MGHRA, CDR2 YSYEKL. The CDR3 covers 15 residues. V shed 1 base and J 0 bases; nucleotides not matched to a gene: 1.

This clonotype was seen ten or more times. Just one base apart from a much larger clone, this may be a read error. The chain carries TRBV6-5 and TRBJ2-1, with D perhaps matching TRBD1 or TRBD2 (5 bases each). The end of the DNA fits TRBJ2-7 better, so the J call may be wrong. The CDR3 loop spans 13 amino acids. CDR1 and CDR2 (germline): MNHEY, SVGAGI. The CDR3 DNA sequence: TGTGCCAGCAGTTACGGGGTGGGGGTTGAGCAGTACTTC. This sequence encodes CASSYGVGVEQYF.

This clonotype was picked up a small number of times. The chain is built from TRBV10-3 and TRBJ2-1; D remains unclear. Trimming removed 2 bases at V and 7 bases at J, with 3 bases between. Germline CDR1 ENHRY, CDR2 SYGVKD. The CDR3 sequence is 11 residues long. CDR3 DNA sequence: TGTGCCATCAGTGAGGGGAATGAGCAGTTCTTC. Amino acids: CAISEGNEQFF.

V gene TRBV27 combines with J gene TRBJ2-1; 7 nucleotides line up with TRBD1. With 6 bases clipped from V and 7 bases from J, the junction kept 6 bases outside the gene matches. CDR1 is MNHEY, CDR2 SMNVEV, per germline (reference sequence). The CDR3 runs to 13 residues. This chain's CDR3 is CASRTGATNEQFF. CDR3 in DNA: TGTGCCAGCAGAACAGGGGCCACTAATGAGCAGTTCTTC.

This clonotype was seen repeatedly, ten times or more. This chain joins TRBV4-1 and TRBJ2-5, with D uncertain. Looked up from germline, CDR1 is MGHRA and CDR2 is YSYEKL. The CDR3 length is 14 residues. V gave up 0 bases and J gave up 0 bases, with 5 bases separating them. The CDR3 protein is CASSQDPNQETQYF. CDR3 nucleotide sequence: TGCGCCAGCAGCCAAGACCCGAACCAAGAGACCCAGTACTTC.